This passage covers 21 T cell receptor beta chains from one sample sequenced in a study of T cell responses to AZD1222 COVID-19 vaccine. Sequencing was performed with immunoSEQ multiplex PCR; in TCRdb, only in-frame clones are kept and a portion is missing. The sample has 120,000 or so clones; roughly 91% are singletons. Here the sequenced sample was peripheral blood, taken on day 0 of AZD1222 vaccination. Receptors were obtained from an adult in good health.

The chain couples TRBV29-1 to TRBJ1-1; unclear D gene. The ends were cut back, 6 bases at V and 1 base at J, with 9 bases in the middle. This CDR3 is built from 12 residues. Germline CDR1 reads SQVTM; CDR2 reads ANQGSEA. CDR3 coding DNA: TGCAGCGTCGGACGGGAGAACACTGAAGCTTTCTTT. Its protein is CSVGRENTEAFF. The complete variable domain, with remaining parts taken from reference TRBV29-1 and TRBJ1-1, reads SAVISQKPSRDICQRGTSLTIQCQVDSQVTMMFWYRQQPGQSLTLIATANQGSEATYESGFVIDKFPISRPNLTFSTLTVSNMSPEDSSIYLCSVGRENTEAFFGQGTRLTVV.

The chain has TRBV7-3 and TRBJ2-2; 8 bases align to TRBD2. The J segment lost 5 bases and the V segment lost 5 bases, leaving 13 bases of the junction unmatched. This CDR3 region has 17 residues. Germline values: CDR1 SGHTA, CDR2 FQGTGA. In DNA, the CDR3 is TGTGCCAGCAGCCCAAAAACTAGCGGAATCGGTACCGGGGAGCTGTTTTTT. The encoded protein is CASSPKTSGIGTGELFF.

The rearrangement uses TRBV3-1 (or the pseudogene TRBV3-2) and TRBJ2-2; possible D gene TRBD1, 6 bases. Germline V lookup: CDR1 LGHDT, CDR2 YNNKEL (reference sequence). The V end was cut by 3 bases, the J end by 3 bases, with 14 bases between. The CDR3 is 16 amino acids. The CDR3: CASSQVYRDHTGELFF. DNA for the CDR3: TGTGCCAGCAGCCAGGTTTACAGGGACCACACCGGGGAGCTGTTTTTT.

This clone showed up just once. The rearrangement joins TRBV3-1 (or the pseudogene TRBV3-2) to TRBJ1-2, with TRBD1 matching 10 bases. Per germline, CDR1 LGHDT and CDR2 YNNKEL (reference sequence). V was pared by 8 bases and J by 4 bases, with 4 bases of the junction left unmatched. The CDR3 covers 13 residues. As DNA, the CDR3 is TGTGCCAGCGGACAGGGGGATAGCTATGGCTACACCTTC. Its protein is CASGQGDSYGYTF.

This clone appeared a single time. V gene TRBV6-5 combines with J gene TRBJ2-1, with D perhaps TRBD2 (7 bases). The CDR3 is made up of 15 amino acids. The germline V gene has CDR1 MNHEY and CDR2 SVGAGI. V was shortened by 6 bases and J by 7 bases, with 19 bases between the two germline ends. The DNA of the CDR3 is TGTGCCAGCAGGAGGAGACGGGGGGCAGGGAATGAGCAGTTCTTC. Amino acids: CASRRRRGAGNEQFF.

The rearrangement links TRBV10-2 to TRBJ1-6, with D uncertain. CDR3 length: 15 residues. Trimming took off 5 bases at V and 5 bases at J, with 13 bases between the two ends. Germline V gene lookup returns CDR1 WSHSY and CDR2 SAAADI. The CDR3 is CASSPGSANNSPLHF. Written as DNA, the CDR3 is TGCGCCAGCAGTCCGGGGTCAGCGAATAATTCACCCCTCCACTTT.

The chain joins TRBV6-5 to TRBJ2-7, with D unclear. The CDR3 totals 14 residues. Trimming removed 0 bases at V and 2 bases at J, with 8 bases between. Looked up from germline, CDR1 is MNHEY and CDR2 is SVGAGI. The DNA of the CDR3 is TGTGCCAGCAGTTACTCAGGGCCCCCCTACGAGCAGTACTTC. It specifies CASSYSGPPYEQYF.

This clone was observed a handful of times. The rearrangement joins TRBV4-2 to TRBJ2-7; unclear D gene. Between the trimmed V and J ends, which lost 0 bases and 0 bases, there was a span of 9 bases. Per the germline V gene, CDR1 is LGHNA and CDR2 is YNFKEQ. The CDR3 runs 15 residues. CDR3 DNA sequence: TGTGCCAGCAGCCAAGATAAAAGGAGCTCCTACGAGCAGTACTTC. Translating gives CASSQDKRSSYEQYF.

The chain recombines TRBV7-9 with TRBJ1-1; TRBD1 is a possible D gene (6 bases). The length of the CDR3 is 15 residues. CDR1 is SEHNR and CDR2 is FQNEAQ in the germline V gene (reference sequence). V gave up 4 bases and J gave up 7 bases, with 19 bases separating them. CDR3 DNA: TGTGCCAGCAGCTCCCGAGGCGGGGGCGGTTATGAAGCTTTCTTT. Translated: CASSSRGGGGYEAFF. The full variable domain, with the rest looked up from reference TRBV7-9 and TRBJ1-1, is DTGVSQNPRHKITKRGQNVTFRCDPISEHNRLYWYRQTLGQGPEFLTYFQNEAQLEKSRLLSDRFSAERPKGSFSTLEIQRTEQGDSAMYLCASSSRGGGGYEAFFGQGTRLTVV.

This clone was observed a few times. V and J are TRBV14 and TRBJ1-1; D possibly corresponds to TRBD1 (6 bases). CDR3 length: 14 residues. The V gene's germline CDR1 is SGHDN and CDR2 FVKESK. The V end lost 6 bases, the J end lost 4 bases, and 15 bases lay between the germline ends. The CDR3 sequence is CASRRLGGGTEAFF. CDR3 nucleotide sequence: TGTGCCAGCAGGCGTCTCGGGGGCGGCACTGAAGCTTTCTTT.

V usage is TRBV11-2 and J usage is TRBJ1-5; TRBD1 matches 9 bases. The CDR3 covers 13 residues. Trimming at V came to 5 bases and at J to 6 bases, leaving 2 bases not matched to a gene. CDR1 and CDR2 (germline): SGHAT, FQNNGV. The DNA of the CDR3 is TGTGCCAGCAGCCCGACAGGGGGTCAGCCCCAGCATTTT. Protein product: CASSPTGGQPQHF.

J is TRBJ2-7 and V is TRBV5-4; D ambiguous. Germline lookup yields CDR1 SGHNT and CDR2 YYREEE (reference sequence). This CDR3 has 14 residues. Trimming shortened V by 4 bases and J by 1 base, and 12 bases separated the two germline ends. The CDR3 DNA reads TGTGCCAGCAGCCAAAAGGACGGGTCCTACGAGCAGTACTTC. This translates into CASSQKDGSYEQYF.

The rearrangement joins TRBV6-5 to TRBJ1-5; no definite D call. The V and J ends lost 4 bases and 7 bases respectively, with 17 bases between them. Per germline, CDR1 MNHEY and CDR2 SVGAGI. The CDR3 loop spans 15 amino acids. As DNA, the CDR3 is TGTGCCAGCAGTTCACCGGGCCCCTTAGGACAGCCCCAGCATTTT. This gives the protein CASSSPGPLGQPQHF.

Here the CDR3 reads CASSLPGQGKDQYF. The CDR3 coding sequence is TGTGCCAGCAGCTTGCCCGGACAGGGGAAGGACCAGTACTTC. The chain carries TRBV5-6 and TRBJ2-5, with 9 bases matching TRBD1. The CDR3 runs to 14 residues. Germline V gives CDR1 SGHDT, CDR2 YYEEEE. V shed 1 base and J 10 bases; nucleotides not matched to a gene: 8.

In nucleotides, the CDR3 is TGCGCCAGCAGTGAAGACGACAGACGGAACACTGAAGCTTTCTTT. Amino acids: CASSEDDRRNTEAFF. The chain has TRBV10-1 and TRBJ1-1, with D possibly matching TRBD1 (5 bases). Germline V gene lookup returns CDR1 WNHNN and CDR2 SYGVQD (reference sequence). The V and J ends lost 3 bases and 1 base respectively, with 12 bases between them. This CDR3 spans 15 amino acids.

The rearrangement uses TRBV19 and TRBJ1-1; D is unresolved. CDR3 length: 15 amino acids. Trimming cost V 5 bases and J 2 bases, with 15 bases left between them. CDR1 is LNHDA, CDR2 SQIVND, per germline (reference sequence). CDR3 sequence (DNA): TGTGCCAGTAGTGAGGTGGACGAGAGAAACACTGAAGCTTTCTTT. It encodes CASSEVDERNTEAFF.

The CDR3 protein is CASSLAYEQYF. The CDR3 DNA reads as TGTGCCAGCAGTCTCGCCTACGAGCAGTACTTC. This chain connects TRBV5-6 to TRBJ2-7; D is unresolved. The germline V gene has CDR1 SGHDT and CDR2 YYEEEE. Trimming removed 5 bases at V and 2 bases at J, with 5 bases between. This CDR3 is 11 amino acids long.

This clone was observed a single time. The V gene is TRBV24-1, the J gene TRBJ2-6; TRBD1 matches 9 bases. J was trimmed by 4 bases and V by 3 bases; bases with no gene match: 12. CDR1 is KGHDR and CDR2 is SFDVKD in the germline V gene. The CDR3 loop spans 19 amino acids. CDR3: CATSDRTRDRVSGANVLTF. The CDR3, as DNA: TGTGCCACCAGTGATCGGACCCGGGACAGGGTCTCCGGGGCCAACGTCCTGACTTTC.

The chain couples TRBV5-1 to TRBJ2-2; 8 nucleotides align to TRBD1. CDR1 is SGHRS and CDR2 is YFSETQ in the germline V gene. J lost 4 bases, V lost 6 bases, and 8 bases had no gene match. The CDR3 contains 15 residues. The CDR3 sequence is CASTGQGTGTGELFF. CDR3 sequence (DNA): TGCGCCAGCACTGGACAGGGAACCGGCACCGGGGAGCTGTTTTTT.

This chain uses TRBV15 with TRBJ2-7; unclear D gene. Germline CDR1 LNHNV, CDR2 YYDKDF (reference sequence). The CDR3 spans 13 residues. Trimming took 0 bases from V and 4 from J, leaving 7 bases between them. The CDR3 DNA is TGTGCCACCAGCAGAGATCGTCGGTACGAGCAGTACTTC. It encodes CATSRDRRYEQYF. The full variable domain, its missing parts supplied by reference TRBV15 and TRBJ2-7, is DAMVIQNPRYQVTQFGKPVTLSCSQTLNHNVMYWYQQKSSQAPKLLFHYYDKDFNNEADTPDNFQSRRPNTSFCFLDIRSPGLGDTAMYLCATSRDRRYEQYFGPGTRLTVT.

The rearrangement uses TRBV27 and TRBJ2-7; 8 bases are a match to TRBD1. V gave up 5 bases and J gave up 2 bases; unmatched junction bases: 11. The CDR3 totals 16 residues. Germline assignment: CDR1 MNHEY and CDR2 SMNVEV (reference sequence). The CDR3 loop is CASSPLGTGAPYEQYF. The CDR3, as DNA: TGTGCCAGCAGTCCCCTCGGGACAGGCGCTCCCTACGAGCAGTACTTC.